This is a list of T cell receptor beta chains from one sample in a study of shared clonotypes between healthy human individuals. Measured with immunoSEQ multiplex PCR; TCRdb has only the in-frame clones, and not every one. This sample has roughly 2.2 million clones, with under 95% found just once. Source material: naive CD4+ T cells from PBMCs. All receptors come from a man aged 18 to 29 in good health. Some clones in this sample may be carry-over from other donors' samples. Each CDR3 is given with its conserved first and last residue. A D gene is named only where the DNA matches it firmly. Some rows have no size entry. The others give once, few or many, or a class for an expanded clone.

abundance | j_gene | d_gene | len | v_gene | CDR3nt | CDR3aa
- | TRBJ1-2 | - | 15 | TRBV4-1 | TGCGCCAGCAGCCAACCCGGACAGACGAACTATGGCTACACCTTC | CASSQPGQTNYGYTF
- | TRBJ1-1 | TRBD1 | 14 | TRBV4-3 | TGCGCCAGCAGCCGAGACAGGGGATTTTCGGAAGCTTTCTTT | CASSRDRGFSEAFF
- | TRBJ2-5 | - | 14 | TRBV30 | TGTGCCTGGACCAGATCGGGGTCACAGGAGACCCAGTACTTC | CAWTRSGSQETQYF
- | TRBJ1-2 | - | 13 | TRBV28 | TGTGCCAGCAGTTTACGGAACCCCTATGGCTACACCTTC | CASSLRNPYGYTF
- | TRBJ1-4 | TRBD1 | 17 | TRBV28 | TGTGCCAGCAGACGCCCAGGGGGCCTTTCAACTAATGAAAAACTGTTTTTT | CASRRPGGLSTNEKLFF
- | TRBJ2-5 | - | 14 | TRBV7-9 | TGTGCCAGCAGCGCCCGGGAGAGCCAAGAGACCCAGTACTTC | CASSARESQETQYF
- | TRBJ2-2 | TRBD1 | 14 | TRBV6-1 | TGTGCCAGCAAGGGACAGATAAACACCGGGGAGCTGTTTTTT | CASKGQINTGELFF
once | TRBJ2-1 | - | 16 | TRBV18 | TGTGCCAGCTCACCGAAGCTCGGGTGGGGGAACAATGAGCAGTTCTTC | CASSPKLGWGNNEQFF
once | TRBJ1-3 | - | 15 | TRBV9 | TGTGCCAGCAGCGTAGCAACCTACTCTGGAAACACCATATATTTT | CASSVATYSGNTIYF
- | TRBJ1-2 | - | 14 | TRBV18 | TGTGCCAGCTCCCAGGGACGGCGTAACTATGGCTACACCTTC | CASSQGRRNYGYTF
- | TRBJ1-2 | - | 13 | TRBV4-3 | TGCGCCAGCAGCCAAGTTTCCGGGTATGGCTACACCTTC | CASSQVSGYGYTF
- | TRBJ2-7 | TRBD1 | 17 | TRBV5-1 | TGCGCCAGCAGCCAAACCGGGTTTGGGACAGGGTCCTACGAGCAGTACTTC | CASSQTGFGTGSYEQYF
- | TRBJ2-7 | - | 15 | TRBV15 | TGTGCCACCAGCAGAGATTGGCTAGGAGGGCGCGAGCAGTACTTC | CATSRDWLGGREQYF
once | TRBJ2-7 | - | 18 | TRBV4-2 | TGTGCCAGCAGCCAGGTTCTAGCTGGGGGAGCCGGAGCCTACGAGCAGTACTTC | CASSQVLAGGAGAYEQYF
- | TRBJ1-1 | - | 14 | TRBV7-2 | TGTGCCAGCACCCTTCTAGGTTCGTACACTGAAGCTTTCTTT | CASTLLGSYTEAFF
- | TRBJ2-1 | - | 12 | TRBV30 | TGTGCCTGGAGTGTAACCCAGCCCCAGCAGTTCTTC | CAWSVTQPQQFF
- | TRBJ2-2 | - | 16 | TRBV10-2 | TGCGCCAGCAGTGAGTCTTCTAGCTGGGACACCGGGGAGCTGTTTTTT | CASSESSSWDTGELFF
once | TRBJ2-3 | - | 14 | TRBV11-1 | TGTGCCAGCAGCTCCCTGAGTTATGCAGATACGCAGTATTTT | CASSSLSYADTQYF
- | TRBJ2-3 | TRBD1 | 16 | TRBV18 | TGTGCCAGCTCACCACCGAGGACAGGGGGACAGGATACGCAGTATTTT | CASSPPRTGGQDTQYF
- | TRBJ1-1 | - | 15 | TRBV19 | TGTGCCAGTAGTATGTCACGTGGGCTGAACACTGAAGCTTTCTTT | CASSMSRGLNTEAFF
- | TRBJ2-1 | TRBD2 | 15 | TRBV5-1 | TGCGCCAGCAGCTTGACTAGCGGGAGATGGAATGAGCAGTTCTTC | CASSLTSGRWNEQFF
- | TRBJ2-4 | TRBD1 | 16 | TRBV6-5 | TGTGCCAGCAGTTGGGACAGGGCTCTAGCCAAAAACATTCAGTACTTC | CASSWDRALAKNIQYF
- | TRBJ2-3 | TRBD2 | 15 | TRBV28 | TGTGCCAGCAGTTTCAGCGGGAGTAAGACAGATACGCAGTATTTT | CASSFSGSKTDTQYF
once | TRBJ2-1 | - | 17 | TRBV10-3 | TGTGCCATCAGTGAGCCCAGCGGGCTTAGGGGCCACAATGAGCAGTTCTTC | CAISEPSGLRGHNEQFF